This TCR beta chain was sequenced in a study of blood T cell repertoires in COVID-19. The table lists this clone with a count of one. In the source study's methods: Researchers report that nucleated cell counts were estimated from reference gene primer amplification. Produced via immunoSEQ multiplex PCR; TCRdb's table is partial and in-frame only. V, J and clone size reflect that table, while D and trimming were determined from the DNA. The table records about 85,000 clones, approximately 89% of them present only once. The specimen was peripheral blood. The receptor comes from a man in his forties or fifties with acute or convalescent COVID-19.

The CDR3 DNA follows: TGTGCCAGCAGCTTGGGGACAGGGTATGACTATGGCTACACCTTC. Amino acid sequence: CASSLGTGYDYGYTF. The rearrangement links TRBV5-8 to TRBJ1-2, with 8 nucleotides matching TRBD1. J was trimmed by 3 bases and V by 0 bases; bases with no gene match: 4. The CDR3 extends over 15 amino acids. Germline V gene data show CDR1 as SGHTS and CDR2 as YDEGEE.